These 7 T cell receptor beta chains were all obtained from the same sample, sequenced in a study of shared T cell receptors in the human thymus. Data came from immunoSEQ multiplex PCR; TCRdb stores just in-frame clones and leaves some out. Among some 720,000 clones listed, 70% to 90% were seen once. This sample also belongs to another study, concerning human thymus T cells.

The sequenced sample was thymocytes. These receptors were obtained from a boy under three years old with a congenital heart defect.

The rearrangement links TRBV27 to TRBJ2-5; the match to TRBD2 covers 8 bases. Germline CDR1 MNHEY, CDR2 SMNVEV (reference sequence). After removal of 5 bases from V and 1 base from J, the junction contained 12 bases not matched to a gene. There are 17 residues in the CDR3. The CDR3 DNA sequence: TGTGCCAGCAGTCTACATATCGGAGCGGGGGCCCAAGAGACCCAGTACTTC. It encodes CASSLHIGAGAQETQYF.

The chain links TRBV19 to TRBJ1-1; TRBD1 might be the D (6 bases). Trimming shortened V by 3 bases and J by 0 bases, and 11 bases separated the two germline ends. The CDR3 is 15 residues long. Germline CDR1 is LNHDA and CDR2 is SQIVND (reference sequence). The CDR3 region is CASSIQDRVNTEAFF. The CDR3 DNA reads TGTGCCAGTAGTATCCAGGACAGAGTGAACACTGAAGCTTTCTTT.

The chain employs TRBV7-9 and TRBJ1-5, with 9 bases identical to TRBD1. Trimming took 4 bases from V and 0 from J; bases not matched to a gene: 13. Per the germline V gene, CDR1 is SEHNR and CDR2 is FQNEAQ (reference sequence). The CDR3 sequence is 19 residues long. The CDR3, as DNA: TGTGCCAGCAGCTCCGCCGGGACAGGGCCATGTCATAGCAATCAGCCCCAGCATTTT. It is translated as CASSSAGTGPCHSNQPQHF.

This sequence joins TRBV10-3 and TRBJ1-5; D not certain. This CDR3 has 12 amino acids. CDR1 and CDR2 (germline): ENHRY, SYGVKD. V was shortened by 1 base and J by 10 bases, with 8 bases between the two germline ends. The CDR3 reads CAISEYNKPQHF. The DNA for the CDR3 is TGTGCCATCAGTGAGTATAACAAACCCCAGCATTTT.

This clone showed up just once. The rearrangement links TRBV25-1 to TRBJ1-1; no reliable D call. CDR3 length: 17 amino acids. V was trimmed by 7 bases and J by 0 bases, leaving 21 bases between them. The germline V gene encodes CDR1 MGHDK and CDR2 SYGVNS. CDR3 sequence (DNA): TGTGCCAGCATCCCCCGGGTGACCTCGGGGATGAACACTGAAGCTTTCTTT. Protein sequence: CASIPRVTSGMNTEAFF. Looking up the rest from reference TRBV25-1 and TRBJ1-1 gives the full variable domain: EADIYQTPRYLVIGTGKKITLECSQTMGHDKMYWYQQDPGMELHLIHYSYGVNSTEKGDLSSESTVSRIRTEHFPLTLESARPSHTSQYLCASIPRVTSGMNTEAFFGQGTRLTVV.

The V call is TRBV28, the J call TRBJ1-5; 7 bases match TRBD1. The CDR3 length is 14 residues. The junction had 6 bases not matched to a gene; V was cut back by 5 bases and J by 5 bases. Germline CDR1 reads MDHEN; CDR2 reads SYDVKM. CDR3 DNA: TGTGCCAGCAGTCATTTAGGGGGCGATCAGCCCCAGCATTTT. Translation: CASSHLGGDQPQHF.

The rearrangement joins TRBV5-1 to TRBJ2-4, with D uncertain. V gave up 3 bases and J gave up 0 bases, with 4 bases separating them. The CDR3 length is 13 residues. The germline V gene has CDR1 SGHRS and CDR2 YFSETQ. The CDR3: CASSSLAKNIQYF. The CDR3 DNA follows: TGCGCCAGCAGCTCCTTAGCCAAAAACATTCAGTACTTC.